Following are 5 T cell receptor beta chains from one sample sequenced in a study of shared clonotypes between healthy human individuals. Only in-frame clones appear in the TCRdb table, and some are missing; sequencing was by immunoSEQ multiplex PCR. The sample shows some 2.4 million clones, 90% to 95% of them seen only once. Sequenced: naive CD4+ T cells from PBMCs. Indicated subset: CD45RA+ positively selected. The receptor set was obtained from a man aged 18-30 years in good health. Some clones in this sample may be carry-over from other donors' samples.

CDR3 sequence (DNA): TGTGCCAGTAGTAGGACAGGGGATAACTATGGCTACACCTTC. Its protein product is CASSRTGDNYGYTF. The chain is built from TRBV19 and TRBJ1-2; the match to TRBD1 covers 9 bases. CDR1 and CDR2 from the germline V gene are LNHDA and SQIVND (reference sequence). The CDR3 is 14 amino acids. V gave up 4 bases and J gave up 1 base; unmatched junction bases: 1.

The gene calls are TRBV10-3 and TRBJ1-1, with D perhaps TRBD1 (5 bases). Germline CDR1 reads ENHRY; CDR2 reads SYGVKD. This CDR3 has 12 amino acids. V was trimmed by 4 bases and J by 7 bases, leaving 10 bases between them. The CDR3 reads CAISGRQNEAFF. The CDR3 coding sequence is TGTGCCATCAGTGGACGACAGAATGAAGCTTTCTTT.

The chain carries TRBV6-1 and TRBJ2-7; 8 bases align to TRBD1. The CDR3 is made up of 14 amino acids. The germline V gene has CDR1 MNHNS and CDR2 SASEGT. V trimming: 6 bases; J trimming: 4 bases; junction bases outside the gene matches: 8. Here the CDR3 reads CASRTGTGRYEQYF. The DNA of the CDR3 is TGTGCCAGCAGGACCGGGACAGGCCGATACGAGCAGTACTTC.

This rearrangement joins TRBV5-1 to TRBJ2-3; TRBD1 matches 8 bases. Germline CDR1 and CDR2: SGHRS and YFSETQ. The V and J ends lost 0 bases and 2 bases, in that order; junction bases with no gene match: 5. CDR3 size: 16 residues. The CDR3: CASSLEYRGNTDTQYF. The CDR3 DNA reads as TGCGCCAGCAGCTTGGAGTACAGGGGGAACACAGATACGCAGTATTTT. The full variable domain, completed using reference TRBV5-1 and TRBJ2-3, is KAGVTQTPRYLIKTRGQQVTLSCSPISGHRSVSWYQQTPGQGLQFLFEYFSETQRNKGNFPGRFSGRQFSNSRSEMNVSTLELGDSALYLCASSLEYRGNTDTQYFGPGTRLTVL.

The CDR3 is CSVEDRVRRTEAFF. The CDR3 DNA is TGCAGCGTTGAAGATCGGGTCCGCCGCACTGAAGCTTTCTTT. J is TRBJ1-1 and V is TRBV29-1, with unresolved D. This CDR3 has 14 residues. CDR1 is SQVTM and CDR2 is ANQGSEA in the germline V gene. Deletions cut 0 bases from V and 4 bases from J, with 12 bases between.